These 7 T cell receptor beta chains were sequenced from one sample in a study of T cell repertoires in cytomegalovirus infection. TCRdb ran MiXCR on the reads and lists one entry per CDR3 protein. The table shows some 250,000 distinct CDR3 sequences, with approximately 9.1% occurring only once. The sample taken for sequencing was PBMCs. The source is a human donor in good health (CMV status not recorded). Some clones in this sample may be carry-over from other donors' samples.

Many counts were recorded for this clonotype. The chain employs TRBV28 and TRBJ2-2; tentative D call: TRBD1 (6 bases). Trimming shortened V by 2 bases and J by 3 bases, and 19 bases separated the two germline ends. Germline V gives CDR1 MDHEN, CDR2 SYDVKM. The CDR3 runs to 18 residues. CDR3 residues: CASSLVGRGAFDTGELFF. The CDR3 nucleotides are TGTGCCAGCAGTTTAGTGGGCAGGGGAGCGTTTGACACCGGGGAGCTGTTTTTT.

Ten or more counts support this clonotype. The chain combines TRBV6-6 with TRBJ2-2; 7 bases fit TRBD2. The CDR3 is 16 residues long. Looked up from germline, CDR1 is MNHNY and CDR2 is SVGAGI (reference sequence). The trim removed 0 bases at V and 5 bases at J, leaving 6 bases unmatched. The CDR3 nucleotides read TGTGCCAGCAGTTACTCTCAGCGGGGAATAACCGGGGAGCTGTTTTTT. Translation gives CASSYSQRGITGELFF.

This chain joins TRBV7-4 and TRBJ1-1; 8 bases map to TRBD1. The V and J ends lost 6 bases and 6 bases, in that order; junction bases with no gene match: 12. Germline V gives CDR1 SGHVT, CDR2 SQSDAQ. The CDR3 is made up of 15 amino acids. Here the CDR3 DNA reads TGTGCCAGCAGTTTCGAGACAGGGGTGGAGGCTGAAGCTTTCTTT. Translation: CASSFETGVEAEAFF. Full variable domain (rest looked up from reference TRBV7-4 and TRBJ1-1): GAGVSQSPRYKVAKRGRDVALRCDSISGHVTLYWYRQTLGQGSEVLTYSQSDAQRDKSGRPSGRFSAERPERSVSTLKIQRTEQGDSAVYLCASSFETGVEAEAFFGQGTRLTVV.

The chain has TRBV28 and TRBJ2-2; possible D gene TRBD1, 6 bases. Deletions cut 3 bases from V and 4 bases from J, with 15 bases between. The CDR3 is made up of 16 amino acids. Germline lookup yields CDR1 MDHEN and CDR2 SYDVKM. The CDR3 DNA reads as TGTGCCAGCAGTTTTCCTGGGGCAGGGGTCACCGGGGAGCTGTTTTTT. Translation: CASSFPGAGVTGELFF.

This clonotype showed up many times. V and J are TRBV6-2 or TRBV6-3 and TRBJ1-2; 7 nucleotides match TRBD1. The CDR3 is made up of 17 amino acids. Germline V gene data show CDR1 as MNHEY and CDR2 as SVGEGT. With 5 bases clipped from V and 6 bases from J, the junction kept 18 bases outside the gene matches. CDR3 in DNA: TGTGCCAGCAGTACCGACAGGGTCTATGTTCGCGGAGATGGCTACACCTTC. This gives the protein CASSTDRVYVRGDGYTF.

V usage is TRBV11-3 and J usage is TRBJ2-1; TRBD2 is a possible D gene (5 bases). This CDR3 has 17 amino acids. CDR1 SGHNT and CDR2 YENEEA come from the germline V gene. With 2 bases removed from V and 0 bases from J, the gap between germline ends came to 14 bases. DNA for the CDR3: TGTGCCAGCAGCTTACCCACTACTAGTAGCTCCTACAATGAGCAGTTCTTC. As protein: CASSLPTTSSSYNEQFF.

This clonotype was seen repeatedly, ten times or more. One end of the junction varies from germline; a read error may be responsible. The J gene is TRBJ2-3, the V gene TRBV5-1, with no clear D. The CDR3 runs 13 residues. Germline V gene data show CDR1 as SGHRS and CDR2 as YFSETQ. This chain's CDR3 is CASRLGQTDTQYF. The CDR3 region has the DNA TGCGCCAGCAGATTGGGCCAAACAGATACGCAGTATTTT. Drawing the rest from reference TRBV5-1 and TRBJ2-3, the complete variable domain is KAGVTQTPRYLIKTRGQQVTLSCSPISGHRSVSWYQQTPGQGLQFLFEYFSETQRNKGNFPGRFSGRQFSNSRSEMNVSTLELGDSALYLCASRLGQTDTQYFGPGTRLTVL.